The 10 T cell receptor beta chains in this list originate from one sample, sequenced in a study of OX40 agonist ivuxolimab in advanced cancers. Measured with immunoSEQ multiplex PCR; TCRdb has only the in-frame clones, and not every one. The sample holds about 120,000 clones, 80% to 90% seen once. Sample: CD4+ or CD8+ T cells sorted from blood, taken in a trial of the OX40 agonist ivuxolimab. All receptors come from an adult with an advanced solid tumor such as melanoma, head and neck, liver or kidney cancer.

The gene calls are TRBV18 and TRBJ1-5; D is unclear. The CDR3 consists of 15 residues. CDR1 and CDR2 from the germline V gene are KGHSH and LQKENI. V shed 8 bases and J shed 1 base, with 15 bases lying between them. CDR3 sequence (DNA): TGTGCCAGCGCCACTAACCGGGCGAGCAATCAGCCCCAGCATTTT. Translation gives CASATNRASNQPQHF.

The rearrangement joins TRBV15 to TRBJ2-2; 8 bases align to TRBD1. This CDR3 is built from 14 residues. Trimming took 5 bases from V and 9 from J; bases not matched to a gene: 8. CDR1 and CDR2 (germline): LNHNV, YYDKDF (reference sequence). CDR3 sequence reads: CATSGRTGSRELFF. The CDR3 region has the DNA TGTGCCACCAGCGGTCGGACAGGGTCTCGGGAGCTGTTTTTT.

The chain has TRBV11-3 and TRBJ2-2; D is undetermined. The V end was cut by 3 bases, the J end by 6 bases, with 11 bases between. CDR3 length: 14 residues. The germline V gene has CDR1 SGHNT and CDR2 YENEEA. The CDR3 nucleotides are TGTGCCAGCAGCTTCGAAAGGGCGGCCGGGGAGCTGTTTTTT. Translation gives CASSFERAAGELFF.

This chain joins TRBV5-6 and TRBJ2-7; 7 bases fit TRBD1. This CDR3 comprises 15 residues. V was clipped by 0 bases and J by 3 bases; unmatched bases: 6. Per the germline V gene, CDR1 is SGHDT and CDR2 is YYEEEE. CDR3 DNA sequence: TGTGCCAGCAGCTTGGTGGCAGGGGGAAGCTACGAGCAGTACTTC. Encoded protein: CASSLVAGGSYEQYF.

This chain joins TRBV7-9 and TRBJ2-3; the D is unclear. V was clipped by 5 bases and J by 6 bases, with 15 bases between them. This CDR3 spans 14 amino acids. The germline gives CDR1 SEHNR, CDR2 FQNEAQ (reference sequence). CDR3 sequence (DNA): TGTGCCAGCAGCCCGGGTGTGACTGGCGATACGCAGTATTTT. The encoded protein is CASSPGVTGDTQYF. Full variable domain (outside the CDR3, taken from reference TRBV7-9 and TRBJ2-3): DTGVSQNPRHKITKRGQNVTFRCDPISEHNRLYWYRQTLGQGPEFLTYFQNEAQLEKSRLLSDRFSAERPKGSFSTLEIQRTEQGDSAMYLCASSPGVTGDTQYFGPGTRLTVL.

As for this clone: The same CDR3 can be traced to other DNA sequences in this sample. The chain recombines TRBV7-9 with TRBJ1-1; D remains unclear. The CDR3 covers 15 residues. Per germline, CDR1 SEHNR and CDR2 FQNEAQ (reference sequence). Trimming stripped 5 bases from V and 1 base from J, with 14 bases between. This chain's CDR3 is CASSLGEAANTEAFF. CDR3 DNA sequence: TGTGCCAGCAGCCTTGGGGAGGCGGCGAACACTGAAGCTTTCTTT.

This chain uses TRBV27 with TRBJ2-5; TRBD2 matches at 9 bases. V dropped 4 bases and J dropped 4; count of bases not matched to a gene: 10. The CDR3 has 16 amino acids. The germline V gene encodes CDR1 MNHEY and CDR2 SMNVEV (reference sequence). CDR3 residues: CASSYRVAGGTETQYF. DNA of the CDR3: TGTGCCAGCAGTTACAGGGTTGCGGGGGGGACAGAGACCCAGTACTTC.

The rearrangement links TRBV27 to TRBJ2-7, with 8 bases aligning to TRBD1. Germline-derived CDR1 and CDR2 are MNHEY and SMNVEV (reference sequence). V trimming: 4 bases; J trimming: 0 bases; junction bases outside the gene matches: 5. This CDR3 contains 15 residues. The CDR3 coding sequence is TGTGCCAGCAGTTCCAGGACAGGGTCCTCCTACGAGCAGTACTTC. Its translation is CASSSRTGSSYEQYF.

This clone was seen more than once but under ten times. The rearrangement links TRBV6-5 to TRBJ1-3, with D maybe TRBD1 (5 bases). The ends were cut back, 2 bases at V and 3 bases at J, with 8 bases in the middle. The CDR3 is 14 residues long. Germline lookup yields CDR1 MNHEY and CDR2 SVGAGI. CDR3 residues: CASSYGGNGNTIYF. The CDR3 nucleotides read TGTGCCAGCAGTTACGGGGGAAATGGAAACACCATATATTTT.

The rearrangement uses TRBV30 and TRBJ2-2, with 7 bases fitting TRBD1. This CDR3 contains 16 residues. Germline V gives CDR1 GTSNPN, CDR2 SVGIG (reference sequence). With V trimmed by 0 bases and J by 3 bases, 7 bases remained unmatched. The CDR3 loop reads CAWSVLAGTDTGELFF. The CDR3 region has the DNA TGTGCCTGGAGTGTCTTAGCCGGGACAGACACCGGGGAGCTGTTTTTT.